The count of the clone carrying this TCR beta chain is one. The antigen is undetermined. The source of the sample is a study of cytomegalovirus exposure and HLA in healthy donors. Whole-study results and caveats: Being productive about 90% or about 30% of the time was typical of most TCR beta V segments in an earlier analysis. Sequencing likely caused a cluster of highly shared sequence variants. Some public TCRs appeared in many individuals, while most sequences were rare.

Primers for the PCR totalled 60 Vbeta and 13 Jbeta. Data came from immunoSEQ multiplex PCR; TCRdb stores just in-frame clones and leaves some out. This sample has 130,000 or so clones, with around 78% found just once. The TCR comes from a woman between 40 and 55 years old in good health and CMV-seronegative. Sequenced input: PBMCs.

The CDR3 sequence: CASSWATGDTNYGYTF. CDR3 sequence (DNA): TGTGCCAGCAGTTGGGCCACAGGGGATACTAACTATGGCTACACCTTC. V usage is TRBV28 and J usage is TRBJ1-2; 7 bases fit TRBD1. Germline lookup yields CDR1 MDHEN and CDR2 SYDVKM. The CDR3 has 16 amino acids. V was clipped by 4 bases and J by 0 bases; unmatched bases: 8.